This T cell receptor (beta chain) came from a study of blood T cells in healthy people across ages. V was shortened by 6 bases and J by 5 bases, with 11 bases between the two germline ends. CDR3 length: 13 residues. Per germline, CDR1 SGHVS and CDR2 FQNEAQ. With a J-beta primer mix and a sample-barcoded 5' primer, a second PCR ran about 7 to 12 cycles. From the 5' RACE reads, TCRdb called clonotypes with MiXCR, one entry per CDR3 protein. Here the sample spans about 500,000 distinct CDR3 sequences, 24% being singletons. The same sample was also used in a study of T cells of mothers and their children.

Sequencing was carried out using blood. The TCR was taken from a boy younger than 18 in good health. The chain joins TRBV7-8 to TRBJ2-1, with D tentatively TRBD1 (5 bases). The CDR3 DNA sequence: TGTGCCAGCAGGGGGCGTGGACACAATGAGCAGTTCTTC. Translated: CASRGRGHNEQFF. The variable domain in full, with the rest retrieved from reference TRBV7-8 and TRBJ2-1, is GAGVSQSPRYKVAKRGQDVALRCDPISGHVSLFWYQQALGQGPEFLTYFQNEAQLDKSGLPSDRFFAERPEGSVSTLKIQRTQQEDSAVYLCASRGRGHNEQFFGPGTRLTVL.